The entry that follows covers one T cell receptor beta chain sequence. The antigen is unknown. The data were produced by immunoSEQ multiplex PCR, yet TCRdb's version contains in-frame clones alone and is incomplete. The sample consists of 100,000 to 150,000 clones, 80% to 95% of them appearing once. This record comes from a study of T cell responses to AZD1222 COVID-19 vaccine. Overall study results and limits: Baseline serostatus was positive in only a handful of AZD1222 recipients.

Germline V gene sequence: CDR1 ENHRY, CDR2 SYGVKD. This CDR3 has 12 amino acids. The V and J ends lost 6 bases and 5 bases respectively, with 10 bases between them. J is TRBJ2-5 and V is TRBV10-3; D gene unclear. Sample: peripheral blood, taken on day 0 of MenACWY control vaccination. The TCR was taken from an adult in good health. In DNA form, the CDR3 reads TGTGCCATCAGCCCCTTGGGGGAGACCCAGTACTTC. Translating it yields CAISPLGETQYF.